This T cell receptor (beta chain) appears in the sequencing data of a study of shared clonotypes between healthy human individuals. Points from the study as a whole: Shared clonotypes across all four donors exceeded non-shared ones in generation probability. Tissue TCR repertoires likely differ from these blood-only repertoires. Memory subsets generally showed smaller estimated richness than naive subsets did.

With regard to this clone: Its target is unknown.

Each PCR replicate from the sorted subsets contained 200 to 250 ng DNA, which is tens of thousands of T cell genomes. TCRdb keeps only in-frame clones here, not all; method: immunoSEQ multiplex PCR. This table has about 1.5 million clones, 95% to 99% appearing once. The CDR3 has 18 residues. The germline gives CDR1 SEHNR, CDR2 FQNEAQ (reference sequence). Germline trimming cut 7 bases from V and 4 bases from J; bases unmatched to any gene: 12. The sequencing sample was made of naive CD4+ T cells sorted from blood. Subset given: CD45RA+ positively selected. The rearrangement joins TRBV7-9 to TRBJ2-1; 14 bases map to TRBD2. The clonotype comes from a man in his thirties or forties in good health. The CDR3 protein is CASKRRVGLAGAYNEQFF. The CDR3 DNA reads TGTGCCAGCAAAAGGAGAGTGGGACTAGCGGGAGCTTACAATGAGCAGTTCTTC.